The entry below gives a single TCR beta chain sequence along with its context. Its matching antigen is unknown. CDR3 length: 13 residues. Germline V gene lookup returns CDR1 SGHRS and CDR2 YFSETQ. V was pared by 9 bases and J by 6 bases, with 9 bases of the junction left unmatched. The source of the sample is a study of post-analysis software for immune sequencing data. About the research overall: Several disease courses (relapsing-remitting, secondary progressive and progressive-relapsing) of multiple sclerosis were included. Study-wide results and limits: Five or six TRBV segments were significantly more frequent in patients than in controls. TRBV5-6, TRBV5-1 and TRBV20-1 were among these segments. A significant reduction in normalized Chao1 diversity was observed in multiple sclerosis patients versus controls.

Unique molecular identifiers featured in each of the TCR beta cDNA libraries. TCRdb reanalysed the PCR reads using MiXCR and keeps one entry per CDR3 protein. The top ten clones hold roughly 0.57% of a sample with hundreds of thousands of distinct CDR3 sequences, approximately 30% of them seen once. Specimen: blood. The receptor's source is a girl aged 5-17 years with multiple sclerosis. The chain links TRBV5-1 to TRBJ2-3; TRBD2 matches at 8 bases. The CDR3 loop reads CATRGLVWDTQYF. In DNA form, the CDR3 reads TGCGCCACCCGGGGACTAGTGTGGGATACGCAGTATTTT. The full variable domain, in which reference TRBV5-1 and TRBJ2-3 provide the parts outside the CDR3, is KAGVTQTPRYLIKTRGQQVTLSCSPISGHRSVSWYQQTPGQGLQFLFEYFSETQRNKGNFPGRFSGRQFSNSRSEMNVSTLELGDSALYLCATRGLVWDTQYFGPGTRLTVL.